This TCR beta chain is drawn from a study of CD8+CD57+ T cells in acquired aplastic anemia. CDR3 size: 13 residues. Trimming left V 3 bases short and J 5 bases short, with 13 bases between. Germline CDR1 reads DFQATT; CDR2 reads SNEGSKA (reference sequence). Before being chosen for sequencing, patients had shown CD8+CD57+ cell expansion by flow cytometry. Genomic DNA constituted the template upon which TCR beta VDJ and CDR3 profiling was performed. TCRdb processed the reads anew with MiXCR; each CDR3 protein has one entry. The sample consists of roughly 200,000 distinct CDR3 sequences, roughly 63% of them appearing once.

This TCR derives from a human donor with aplastic anemia. The chain couples TRBV20-1 to TRBJ2-5; D is perhaps TRBD1 (5 bases). Sequencing used sorted CD4+, CD8+, or CD8+CD57+ T cells (not recorded which) from PBMCs. The CDR3 DNA follows: TGCAGTGCTAGGGTTTCAGGGTGGGAGACCCAGTACTTC. Amino acid sequence: CSARVSGWETQYF.